This entry features one TCR beta chain sequence. This CDR3 comprises 13 residues. Per germline, CDR1 MNHEY and CDR2 SVGAGI. Unmatched junction bases numbered 4, after V lost 6 bases and J lost 4 bases. This record comes from a study of beta chain features in type 1 diabetes. Isolated RNA was reverse transcribed in full, so expressed TCRB transcripts were sequenced. Data came from immunoSEQ multiplex PCR; TCRdb stores just in-frame clones and leaves some out. The data contain about 350,000 clones, about 19% of them singletons. The sample consisted of naive CD4+ T cells from blood. The V gene is TRBV6-5, the J gene TRBJ2-5; 8 positions match TRBD1. This TCR was recovered from a woman between 18 and 29 years old in good health. CDR3 sequence reads: CASRDRARETQYF. The CDR3 DNA is TGTGCCAGCAGGGACAGGGCGAGAGAGACCCAGTACTTC.